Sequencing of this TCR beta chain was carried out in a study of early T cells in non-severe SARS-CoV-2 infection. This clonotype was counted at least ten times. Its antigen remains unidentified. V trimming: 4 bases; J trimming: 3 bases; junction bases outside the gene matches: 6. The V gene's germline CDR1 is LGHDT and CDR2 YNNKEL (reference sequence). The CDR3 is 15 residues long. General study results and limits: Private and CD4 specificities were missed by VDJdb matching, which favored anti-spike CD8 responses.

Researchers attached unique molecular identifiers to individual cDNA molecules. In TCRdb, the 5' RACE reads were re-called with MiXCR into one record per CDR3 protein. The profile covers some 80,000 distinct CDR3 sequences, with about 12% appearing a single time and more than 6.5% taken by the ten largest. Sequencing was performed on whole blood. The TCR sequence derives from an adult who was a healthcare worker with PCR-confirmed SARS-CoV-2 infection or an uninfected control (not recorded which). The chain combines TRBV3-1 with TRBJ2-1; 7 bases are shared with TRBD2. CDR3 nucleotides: TGTGCCAGCAGCCGTTTGGGAGGGTTCTACAATGAGCAGTTCTTC. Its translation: CASSRLGGFYNEQFF.